This entry lists 30 T cell receptor beta chains sequenced from one sample in a study of early T cells in non-severe SARS-CoV-2 infection. TCRdb ran MiXCR on the 5' RACE reads and lists one entry per CDR3 protein. The table includes tens of thousands of distinct CDR3 sequences, roughly 5.2% detected once. Material for sequencing was whole blood. All receptors derive from an adult who was a healthcare worker with PCR-confirmed SARS-CoV-2 infection or an uninfected control (not recorded which).

A few counts support this clonotype. The V and J genes are TRBV4-3 and TRBJ2-1; 12 nucleotides match TRBD2. Germline loops: CDR1 LGHNA, CDR2 YSLEER. CDR3 length equals 15 residues. Trimming at V came to 4 bases and at J to 5 bases, leaving 3 bases not matched to a gene. The chain's CDR3 is CASSPLAGGNNEQFF. The CDR3 bases are TGCGCCAGCAGCCCACTAGCGGGGGGAAACAATGAGCAGTTCTTC.

This clonotype is categorized as medium-sized. The chain combines TRBV27 with TRBJ2-7; D remains ambiguous. CDR1 is MNHEY, CDR2 SMNVEV, per germline (reference sequence). This CDR3 has 14 residues. Deletions cut 6 bases from V and 2 bases from J, with 14 bases between. CDR3 in DNA: TGTGCCAGCAGATCGGGCCAACCGACCTACGAGCAGTACTTC. Translation: CASRSGQPTYEQYF.

The chain joins TRBV12-3 or TRBV12-4 to TRBJ2-1; D may be TRBD1 (6 bases). This CDR3 has 14 residues. Trimming cost V 6 bases and J 5 bases, with 14 bases left between them. The DNA for the CDR3 is TGTGCCAGCAGAACCGGGACACGTAACAATGAGCAGTTCTTC. Protein sequence: CASRTGTRNNEQFF.

V is TRBV10-3 and J is TRBJ2-1, with a tentative D call TRBD1 (6 bases). This CDR3 spans 15 amino acids. V was cut by 0 bases and J by 6 bases, with 12 bases left in between. Germline values: CDR1 ENHRY, CDR2 SYGVKD. CDR3 protein: CAISESNRVGNEQFF. The CDR3 DNA sequence: TGTGCCATCAGTGAGTCGAACAGGGTGGGCAATGAGCAGTTCTTC.

This clonotype was counted at least ten times. V usage is TRBV10-3 and J usage is TRBJ2-7, with 8 positions matching TRBD2. The junction had 6 bases not matched to a gene; V was cut back by 6 bases and J by 2 bases. The CDR3 loop spans 14 amino acids. CDR1 is ENHRY, CDR2 SYGVKD, per germline. The CDR3 region is CAISPSGSPYEQYF. As DNA, the CDR3 is TGTGCCATCAGCCCCAGCGGGAGCCCCTACGAGCAGTACTTC.

This chain links TRBV3-1 with TRBJ2-1, with TRBD2 identical over 13 bases. The ends lost 6 bases at V and 7 bases at J; junction bases unmatched: 6. The germline V gene has CDR1 LGHDT and CDR2 YNNKEL (reference sequence). The CDR3 is 15 residues long. CDR3 DNA: TGTGCCAGCAGTCTGGGACTAGCGGGAAGGAATGAGCAGTTCTTC. This sequence encodes CASSLGLAGRNEQFF.

This clonotype occurred a few times. This chain connects TRBV12-3 or TRBV12-4 to TRBJ2-2; D gene ambiguous. Trimming took 4 bases from V and 7 from J, leaving 10 bases between them. There are 13 residues in the CDR3. DNA for the CDR3: TGTGCCAGCAGTTGGCCGGGCTTCGGGGAGCTGTTTTTT. Translating gives CASSWPGFGELFF.

In this sample, this clonotype turned up many times. CDR3 sequence reads: CAWSGTYEQYF. The CDR3, as DNA: TGTGCCTGGAGTGGGACCTACGAGCAGTACTTC. The chain recombines TRBV30 with TRBJ2-7; D is ambiguous. Germline V CDR1 and CDR2: GTSNPN, SVGIG (reference sequence). CDR3 length: 11 amino acids. V was cut by 1 base and J by 2 bases, with 3 bases left in between.

This clonotype appeared a few times. This rearrangement joins TRBV25-1 to TRBJ1-2; 9 bases agree with TRBD1. V shed 3 bases and J 11 bases; nucleotides not matched to a gene: 10. The germline V gene encodes CDR1 MGHDK and CDR2 SYGVNS. The length of the CDR3 is 14 residues. The CDR3 sequence is CASSDLGTGLQYTF. DNA of the CDR3: TGTGCCAGCAGTGATTTAGGGACAGGGCTCCAATACACCTTC.

This clonotype occurred a few times. V and J are TRBV7-2 and TRBJ2-3, with 9 nucleotides matching TRBD2. This CDR3 spans 18 amino acids. Germline CDR1 SGHTA, CDR2 FQGNSA. V trimming: 0 bases; J trimming: 5 bases; junction bases outside the gene matches: 12. The CDR3 sequence: CASSLASFGGGAGDTQYF. CDR3 nucleotides: TGTGCCAGCAGCTTAGCCTCCTTTGGCGGGGGGGCCGGAGATACGCAGTATTTT.

This clonotype appeared many times. The chain carries TRBV4-3 and TRBJ1-1; D may be TRBD1 (5 bases). Trimming took off 1 base at V and 0 bases at J, with 9 bases between the two ends. The CDR3 runs 15 residues. Germline lookup yields CDR1 LGHNA and CDR2 YSLEER. The CDR3 bases are TGCGCCAGCAGCCAAGGGGGCGGGGTGAACACTGAAGCTTTCTTT. Encoded protein: CASSQGGGVNTEAFF.

The table lists this clonotype with a few counts. One end of the junction fails to match germline, which may point to a read error. V gene TRBV30 combines with J gene TRBJ1-2, with unresolved D. Per germline, CDR1 GTSNPN and CDR2 SVGIG (reference sequence). The CDR3 length is 13 residues. The CDR3 sequence: CAWSVVRGYGYTF. The CDR3 nucleotides are TGCGCCTGGAGTGTAGTTCGGGGCTATGGCTACACCTTC.

In its sample, this clonotype was seen many times. The chain recombines TRBV30 with TRBJ1-1; D is undetermined. The V gene lost 4 bases and the J gene lost 4 bases, with 13 bases spanning the gap. CDR1 is GTSNPN and CDR2 is SVGIG in the germline V gene (reference sequence). The CDR3 consists of 13 residues. CDR3 in amino acids: CAWIQRRATEAFF. In DNA, the CDR3 is TGTGCCTGGATTCAGCGGAGGGCCACTGAAGCTTTCTTT. The complete variable domain, with remaining parts taken from reference TRBV30 and TRBJ1-1, reads SQTIHQWPATLVQPVGSPLSLECTVEGTSNPNLYWYRQAAGRGLQLLFYSVGIGQISSEVPQNLSASRPQDRQFILSSKKLLLSDSGFYLCAWIQRRATEAFFGQGTRLTVV.

This chain joins TRBV18 and TRBJ1-2; 8 nucleotides line up with TRBD1. The CDR3 covers 17 residues. Trimming cost V 2 bases and J 2 bases; bases outside gene matches: 10. The germline V gene has CDR1 KGHSH and CDR2 LQKENI. The DNA of the CDR3 is TGTGCCAGCTCACCATCCCAGGGGGCGTTCTCAAACTATGGCTACACCTTC. The encoded protein is CASSPSQGAFSNYGYTF.

This clonotype was counted ten times or more. An end of the junction does not agree with germline; a read error may underlie this. The chain links TRBV11-2 to TRBJ2-1; TRBD2 matches at 8 bases. CDR1 is SGHAT, CDR2 FQNNGV, per germline. The CDR3 has 15 amino acids. The CDR3 here is CASSLTSGSGNEQFF. The CDR3 nucleotides are TGTGCCAGCAGCTTAACCAGCGGGAGCGGTAATGAGCAATTCTTC.

This clonotype was detected many times. The genes are TRBV6-1 and TRBJ2-5, with D unclear. This CDR3 is 12 amino acids long. The V end was cut by 4 bases, the J end by 5 bases, with 8 bases between. Germline values: CDR1 MNHNS, CDR2 SASEGT. The CDR3 here is CASSVGRETQYF. In nucleotides, the CDR3 is TGTGCCAGCAGTGTGGGCAGGGAGACCCAGTACTTC.

In regard to this clonotype: A much larger clone lies a single base off, so this may be a read error. The V and J genes are TRBV12-3 or TRBV12-4 and TRBJ2-3; D remains ambiguous. Trimming shortened V by 10 bases and J by 1 base, and 15 bases separated the two germline ends. This CDR3 has 14 residues. DNA for the CDR3: TGTGCCAACACCTATTTCCAGGGCACAGATACGCAGTATTTT. It is translated as CANTYFQGTDTQYF.

By share, this clonotype ranks as medium-sized. The rearrangement links TRBV4-3 to TRBJ2-1, with D perhaps TRBD1 (6 bases). CDR1 LGHNA and CDR2 YSLEER come from the germline V gene. V was pared by 4 bases and J by 4 bases, with 8 bases between. The CDR3 runs to 13 residues. The CDR3 spells CASSRTGYNEQFF. The CDR3 nucleotides read TGCGCCAGCAGCCGCACAGGGTACAATGAGCAGTTCTTC.

The sample holds many counts of this clonotype. The genes are TRBV10-2 and TRBJ2-5, with TRBD1 matching over 9 bases. The CDR3 covers 13 residues. Germline V gene data show CDR1 as WSHSY and CDR2 as SAAADI. V lost 6 bases, J lost 5 bases, and 4 bases stayed unmatched. The CDR3 loop is CASRAGQGETQYF. The CDR3 DNA follows: TGCGCCAGCAGAGCGGGACAGGGTGAGACCCAGTACTTC.

This clonotype has a count of ten or more. The chain has TRBV30 and TRBJ1-4; a weak D match, TRBD1 (5 bases). The V gene lost 0 bases and the J gene lost 0 bases, with 14 bases spanning the gap. Per germline, CDR1 GTSNPN and CDR2 SVGIG (reference sequence). The CDR3 covers 17 residues. The CDR3 nucleotides are TGTGCCTGGAGTGTGGGACGAGGGATTGCAACTAATGAAAAACTGTTTTTT. It yields the protein CAWSVGRGIATNEKLFF.

This clonotype was detected ten times or more. The V gene is TRBV11-2, the J gene TRBJ2-1; 7 nucleotides agree with TRBD2. Looked up from germline, CDR1 is SGHAT and CDR2 is FQNNGV. Trimming took 2 bases from V and 7 from J; bases not matched to a gene: 2. CDR3 size: 13 residues. CDR3 amino acids: CASSLSAGNEQFF. The CDR3 nucleotides read TGTGCCAGCAGCTTATCAGCGGGGAATGAGCAGTTCTTC.

This clonotype was recorded at least ten times. The chain is built from TRBV3-1 and TRBJ1-2; 7 bases line up with TRBD1. Germline V CDR1 and CDR2: LGHDT, YNNKEL (reference sequence). V gave up 2 bases and J gave up 3 bases; unmatched junction bases: 6. CDR3 length: 15 residues. CDR3 in DNA: TGTGCCAGCAGCCAACAACGGGGGACAGACTATGGCTACACCTTC. Its protein product is CASSQQRGTDYGYTF.

Only a few counts were recorded for this clonotype. The chain carries TRBV6-2 or TRBV6-3 and TRBJ1-6, with TRBD1 matching over 9 bases. After removal of 6 bases from V and 7 bases from J, the junction contained 1 base not matched to a gene. Per germline, CDR1 MNHEY and CDR2 SVGEGT. This CDR3 spans 13 amino acids. DNA for the CDR3: TGTGCCAGCAGCGGGACAGGGAATTCACCCCTCCACTTT. Its translation: CASSGTGNSPLHF.

This clonotype was counted between two and nine times. The V call is TRBV19, the J call TRBJ2-7; 9 bases agree with TRBD1. V dropped 7 bases and J dropped 3; count of bases not matched to a gene: 7. Germline V gene sequence: CDR1 LNHDA, CDR2 SQIVND (reference sequence). The CDR3 spans 14 residues. The CDR3 region is CASTPGQGFYEQYF. DNA for the CDR3: TGTGCCAGTACTCCGGGACAGGGATTCTACGAGCAGTACTTC.

A few counts support this clonotype. The rearrangement joins TRBV7-9 to TRBJ2-3, with a weak D call TRBD2 (5 bases). Trimming pared 2 bases from V and 4 bases from J, leaving 13 bases between. Germline CDR1 is SEHNR and CDR2 is FQNEAQ (reference sequence). The CDR3 has 15 amino acids. CDR3 in DNA: TGTGCCAGCAGCTTACCCCGGACTGGCGCAGATACGCAGTATTTT. Amino acids: CASSLPRTGADTQYF.

This clonotype has only a few counts. The chain carries TRBV5-6 and TRBJ1-6; D ambiguous. Germline lookup yields CDR1 SGHDT and CDR2 YYEEEE. CDR3 length equals 13 residues. V lost 6 bases and J lost 4, with 8 bases in between. Here the CDR3 reads CASTAKYNSPLHF. CDR3 DNA sequence: TGTGCCAGCACGGCAAAATATAATTCACCCCTCCACTTT. The variable domain in full, completed from reference TRBV5-6 and TRBJ1-6, reads DAGVTQSPTHLIKTRGQQVTLRCSPKSGHDTVSWYQQALGQGPQFIFQYYEEEERQRGNFPDRFSGHQFPNYSSELNVNALLLGDSALYLCASTAKYNSPLHFGNGTRLTVT.

This clonotype was picked up many times. The chain recombines TRBV6-6 with TRBJ1-1; maybe TRBD1 (5 bases). Deletions cut 2 bases from V and 0 bases from J, with 13 bases between. Germline V gives CDR1 MNHNY, CDR2 SVGAGI (reference sequence). The CDR3 sequence is 16 residues long. As DNA, the CDR3 is TGTGCCAGCAGTTACGGAGGACACAGACTGAACACTGAAGCTTTCTTT. Amino acid sequence: CASSYGGHRLNTEAFF.

This clonotype was observed at least ten times. The gene calls are TRBV28 and TRBJ2-3, with a weak D call TRBD2 (6 bases). Trimming cost V 3 bases and J 8 bases, with 12 bases left between them. This CDR3 is 13 amino acids long. From germline, CDR1 is MDHEN and CDR2 SYDVKM. The chain's CDR3 is CASSFAKGGTQYF. CDR3 bases: TGTGCCAGCAGTTTTGCAAAGGGAGGTACGCAGTATTTT.

This clonotype appeared many times. This chain uses TRBV13 with TRBJ2-7; 13 positions match TRBD2. After removal of 8 bases from V and 3 bases from J, the junction contained 4 bases not matched to a gene. The V gene's germline CDR1 is PRHDT and CDR2 FYEKMQ (reference sequence). The CDR3 is 14 residues long. CDR3 sequence (DNA): TGTGCCAGCGGGACTAGCGGGGAGCTCTACGAGCAGTACTTC. The encoded protein is CASGTSGELYEQYF.

This rearrangement joins TRBV7-9 to TRBJ1-2, with 7 nucleotides matching TRBD1. Germline loops: CDR1 SEHNR, CDR2 FQNEAQ (reference sequence). This CDR3 is built from 15 residues. V trimming: 6 bases; J trimming: 4 bases; junction bases outside the gene matches: 11. DNA of the CDR3: TGTGCCAGCAGGAGAGGACAGGACCCATCCTATGGCTACACCTTC. It yields the protein CASRRGQDPSYGYTF.